The clone carrying this T cell receptor (beta chain) was seen ten or more times. The CDR3 has 16 residues. The germline V gene has CDR1 MNHEY and CDR2 SMNVEV (reference sequence). Trimming cost V 6 bases and J 6 bases; bases outside gene matches: 13. This record belongs to a study of T cells after yellow fever vaccination. In making TCR cDNA, 5'RACE template switching added a universal primer site and UMIs to it. TCRdb used MiXCR to reprocess the 5' RACE reads, holding one entry per CDR3 protein. In the table there are around 120,000 distinct CDR3 sequences, roughly 7.9% of which are singletons. The receptor comes from a man aged 18-30 years who received the YFV17D yellow fever vaccine. The material sequenced was CD4+ T cells sorted from PBMCs, taken around 45 days after the first yellow fever vaccination. The J gene is TRBJ2-1, the V gene TRBV27, with 8 nucleotides matching TRBD1. CDR3 sequence: CASSGPEDRAGNEQFF. CDR3 coding DNA: TGTGCCAGCAGCGGCCCTGAGGACAGGGCCGGCAATGAGCAGTTCTTC.